The present T cell receptor beta chain was sequenced within a study of identical twins. The CDR3 covers 15 residues. Germline V CDR1 and CDR2: MDHEN, SYDVKM. V was clipped by 6 bases and J by 2 bases; unmatched bases: 7. Each CDR3 protein gets one entry after TCRdb re-called the 5' RACE reads with MiXCR. The table lists approximately 490,000 distinct CDR3 sequences, 20% to 25% of them singletons. Study observations and caveats: Monozygotic twins shared more out-of-frame TCR alpha than recombination models predicted.

Regarding this clonotype: Its antigen is unknown.

This sample also belongs to another study, concerning yellow fever vaccine responses in identical twins.

The receptor comes from a young woman in good health. Sequences were obtained from CD4+ T cells sorted from blood. The rearrangement uses TRBV28 and TRBJ2-7, with 10 bases identical to TRBD2. As DNA, the CDR3 is TGTGCCAGCAGCTCCTCCGGACTAGCGGCCTACGAGCAGTACTTC. Translated: CASSSSGLAAYEQYF.